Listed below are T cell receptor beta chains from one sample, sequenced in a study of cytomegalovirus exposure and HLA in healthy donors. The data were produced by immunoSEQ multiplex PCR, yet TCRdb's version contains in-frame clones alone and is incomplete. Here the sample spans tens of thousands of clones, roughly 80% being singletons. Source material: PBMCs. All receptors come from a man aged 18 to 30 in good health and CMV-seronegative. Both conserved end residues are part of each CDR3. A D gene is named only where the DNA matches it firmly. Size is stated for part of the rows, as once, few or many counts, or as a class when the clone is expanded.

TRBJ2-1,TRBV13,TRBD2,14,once,TGTGCCAGCAGCTTCCTGGGGAGGGGTGCCGAGCAGTTCTTC,CASSFLGRGAEQFF
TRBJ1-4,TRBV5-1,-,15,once,TGCGCCAGCAGCTTGGTTGGAGCAACTAATGAAAAACTGTTTTTT,CASSLVGATNEKLFF
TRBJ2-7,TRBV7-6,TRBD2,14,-,TGTGCCAGCAGCCTTGGCGGGAGGAAATCGGAGCAGTACTTC,CASSLGGRKSEQYF
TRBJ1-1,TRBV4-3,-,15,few,TGCGCCAGCAGCCAAGAAATAGCAGCTTTCACTGAAGCTTTCTTT,CASSQEIAAFTEAFF
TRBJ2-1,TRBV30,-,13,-,TGTGCCTGGAGTATCAGGAGGGACAATGAGCAGTTCTTC,CAWSIRRDNEQFF
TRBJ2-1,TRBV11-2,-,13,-,TGTGCCAGTAAAACAGTTAAGTACAATGAGCAGTTCTTC,CASKTVKYNEQFF
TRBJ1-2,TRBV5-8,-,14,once,TGTGCCAGCAGCCCTCAGGCACAGATCTATGGCTACACCTTC,CASSPQAQIYGYTF
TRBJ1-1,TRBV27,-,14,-,TGTGCCAGCAGTTTATATCCAGGGAACACTGAAGCTTTCTTT,CASSLYPGNTEAFF
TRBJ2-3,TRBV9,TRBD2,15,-,TGTGCCAGCAGCGTAGCGGGAGGGAACACAGATACGCAGTATTTT,CASSVAGGNTDTQYF
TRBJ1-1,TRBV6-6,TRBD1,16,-,TGTGCCAGCAGTACTGACAGGGGGCGTAGTAGCACTGAAGCTTTCTTT,CASSTDRGRSSTEAFF
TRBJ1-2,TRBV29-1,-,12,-,TGCAGCGTTTCGACACCTAACTATGGCTACACCTTC,CSVSTPNYGYTF
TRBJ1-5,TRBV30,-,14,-,TGTGCCTGGAGGGCCCCAGGGGCGGCTCAGCCCCAGCATTTT,CAWRAPGAAQPQHF
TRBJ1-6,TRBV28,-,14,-,TGTGCCAGTGCCGCGGGGAACTATAATTCACCCCTCCACTTT,CASAAGNYNSPLHF
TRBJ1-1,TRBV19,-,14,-,TGTGCCAGTAGTATTGACAGTTCGAACACTGAAGCTTTCTTT,CASSIDSSNTEAFF
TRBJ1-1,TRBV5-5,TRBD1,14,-,TGTGCCAGCAGGGGCGGACAGGGGGCCACTGAAGCTTTCTTT,CASRGGQGATEAFF
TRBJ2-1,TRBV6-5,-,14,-,TGTGCCAGCAGCCCCCAAGCCGGGTTTTTTGAGCAGTTCTTC,CASSPQAGFFEQFF